This T cell receptor (beta chain) was retrieved from a study of cytomegalovirus exposure and HLA in healthy donors. Germline V gene sequence: CDR1 MNHNS, CDR2 SASEGT. The CDR3 runs to 14 residues. V lost 3 bases, J lost 6 bases, and 12 bases lay in between. With 60 Vbeta and 13 Jbeta primers, the PCR was carried out. Assay: immunoSEQ multiplex PCR; the TCRdb copy retains only in-frame clones and omits some. The sample table includes approximately 100,000 clones. This receptor was taken from a man aged 35-49 years in good health and CMV-seronegative. The rearrangement joins TRBV6-1 to TRBJ1-5; possible D gene TRBD1, 5 bases. Sample: PBMCs. The CDR3 nucleotides read TGTGCCAGCAGTGATGGGGGAGGTCGTCAGCCCCAGCATTTT. Amino acid sequence: CASSDGGGRQPQHF.